This T cell receptor (beta chain) was documented in a study of blood T cells in healthy people across ages. CDR3 length equals 16 residues. V lost 0 bases to trimming and J lost 4 bases; unmatched junction nucleotides: 7. Germline V CDR1 and CDR2: LGHNA, YSLEER. With a J-beta primer mix and a sample-barcoded 5' primer, a second PCR ran roughly 6 to 11 cycles. TCRdb recomputed calls from the 5' RACE reads with MiXCR, one row per CDR3 protein. The sample has just under 550,000 distinct CDR3 sequences, 24% seen once. These data also featured in a second study, about T cells of mothers and their children.

The gene calls are TRBV4-3 and TRBJ1-2; 8 positions match TRBD1. Sample: blood. The TCR was taken from a boy between 10 and 17 years old in good health. The CDR3 region has the DNA TGCGCCAGCAGCCAAGAAAGGCAGGGGGCGGGCTATGGCTACACCTTC. It translates to CASSQERQGAGYGYTF.